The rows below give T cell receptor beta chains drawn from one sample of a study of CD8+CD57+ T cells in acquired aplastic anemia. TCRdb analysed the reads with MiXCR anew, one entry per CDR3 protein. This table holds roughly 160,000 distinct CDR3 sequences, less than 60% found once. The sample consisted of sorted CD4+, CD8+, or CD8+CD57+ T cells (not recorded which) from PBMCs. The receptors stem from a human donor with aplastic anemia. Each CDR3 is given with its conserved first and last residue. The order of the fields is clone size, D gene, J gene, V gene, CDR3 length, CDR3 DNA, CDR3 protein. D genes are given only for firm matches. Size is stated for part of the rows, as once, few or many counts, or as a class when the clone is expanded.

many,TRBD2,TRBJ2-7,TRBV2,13,TGTGCCGCGACGACTAGCGTGACCTACGAGCAGTACTTC,CAATTSVTYEQYF
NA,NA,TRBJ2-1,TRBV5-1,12,TGCGCCAGCAGCCCAGGCGGTACTGAGCAGTTCTTC,CASSPGGTEQFF
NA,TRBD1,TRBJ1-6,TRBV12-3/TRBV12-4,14,TGTGCCAGCACCCCGACAGGGTTGAATTCACCCCTCCACTTT,CASTPTGLNSPLHF
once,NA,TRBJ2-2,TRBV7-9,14,TGTGCCCCCAACGATCAACTGGGTTCCGGGGAGCTGTTTTTT,CAPNDQLGSGELFF
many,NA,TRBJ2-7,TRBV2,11,TGTGCCAGCGCTAGCGACTACGAGCAGTACTTC,CASASDYEQYF
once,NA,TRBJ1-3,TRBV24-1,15,TGTGCCACCAGTGATCCGGGACGTACCGGGAACACCATATATTTT,CATSDPGRTGNTIYF
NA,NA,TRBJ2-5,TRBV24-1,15,TGTGCCACCAGTAGGAGGAGAGGTTCATGGGAGACCCAGTACTTC,CATSRRRGSWETQYF
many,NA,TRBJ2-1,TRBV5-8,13,TGTGCCAGCAGCCTGCTCCTAGGCAATGAGCAGTTCTTC,CASSLLLGNEQFF
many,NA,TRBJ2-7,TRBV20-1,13,TGCAGTGCTAGGCTCGGGGGCTTCTACGAGCAGTACTTC,CSARLGGFYEQYF
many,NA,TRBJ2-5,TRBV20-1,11,TGCAGTGCTCTCAGGGGAGAGACCCAGTACTTC,CSALRGETQYF
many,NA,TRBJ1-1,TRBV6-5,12,TGTGCCAGCAGTGCCCCGAGGGGGGAAGCTTTCTTT,CASSAPRGEAFF
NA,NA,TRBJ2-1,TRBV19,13,TGTGCCAGTAGCCCCGGGACGGGCAATGAGCAGTTCTTC,CASSPGTGNEQFF